The 11 T cell receptor beta chains below were found in one sample sequenced in a study of blood T cell repertoires in COVID-19. The table came from immunoSEQ multiplex PCR; TCRdb's copy has only in-frame clones and leaves some out. The sample shows 84,000 or so clones, around 88% of them seen only once. Source material: peripheral blood. These receptors were obtained from a man at least 80 years old with active or convalescent COVID-19.

The chain recombines TRBV3-1 (or the pseudogene TRBV3-2) with TRBJ1-3; D remains ambiguous. The V gene lost 6 bases and the J gene lost 1 base, with 7 bases spanning the gap. CDR3 length equals 13 residues. Per germline, CDR1 LGHDT and CDR2 YNNKEL (reference sequence). The CDR3 DNA reads as TGTGCCAGCAGGGCGGCTTCTGGAAACACCATATATTTT. Protein product: CASRAASGNTIYF.

V usage is TRBV4-2 and J usage is TRBJ1-2; 7 bases are a match to TRBD1. The length of the CDR3 is 17 residues. V lost 0 bases to trimming and J lost 7 bases; unmatched junction nucleotides: 14. The germline V gene encodes CDR1 LGHNA and CDR2 YNFKEQ. The chain's CDR3 is CASSQDSSGGRIGGYTF. The CDR3, as DNA: TGTGCCAGCAGCCAAGATAGTTCAGGGGGGAGGATCGGTGGCTACACCTTC.

The V and J genes are TRBV21-1 and TRBJ1-2; the table's TRBD1 call for D was not verified on the DNA. TRBV21-1 represents a pseudogene. The CDR3 sequence is 15 residues long. For the CDR3, the DNA is TGTGCCAGCAGCCGAAGGGACAGGAGTTCCTATGGCTACACCTTC. Protein product: CASSRRDRSSYGYTF.

This rearrangement joins TRBV3-1 (or the pseudogene TRBV3-2) to TRBJ1-1; D is perhaps TRBD1 (6 bases). The V gene lost 0 bases and the J gene lost 2 bases, with 16 bases spanning the gap. The germline V gene has CDR1 LGHDT and CDR2 YNNKEL (reference sequence). The CDR3 runs 17 residues. The CDR3 is CASSQEAGRGANTEAFF. Written as DNA, the CDR3 is TGTGCCAGCAGCCAAGAGGCGGGTCGGGGGGCCAACACTGAAGCTTTCTTT.

CDR3 bases: TGCGCCAGCACTTCGAGCGGGAATAACAATGAGCAGTTCTTC. Amino acid sequence: CASTSSGNNNEQFF. V is TRBV5-1 and J is TRBJ2-1, with 7 positions matching TRBD2. The CDR3 is 14 amino acids. The germline CDR1 and CDR2 sequences are SGHRS and YFSETQ. J lost 5 bases, V lost 6 bases, and 8 bases had no gene match.

The gene calls are TRBV18 and TRBJ2-7; tentative D call: TRBD2 (6 bases). Between the trimmed V and J ends, which lost 5 bases and 5 bases, there was a span of 16 bases. This CDR3 has 14 amino acids. CDR1 is KGHSH and CDR2 is LQKENI in the germline V gene. CDR3 region: CASSRKGGTHEQYF. The CDR3 coding sequence is TGTGCCAGCTCAAGGAAGGGAGGCACCCACGAGCAGTACTTC.

The chain recombines TRBV25-1 with TRBJ2-5; D ambiguous. There are 13 residues in the CDR3. Looked up from germline, CDR1 is MGHDK and CDR2 is SYGVNS. The V end lost 6 bases, the J end lost 1 base, and 9 bases lay between the germline ends. CDR3 sequence reads: CASRGPVQETQYF. The CDR3 region has the DNA TGTGCCAGCAGGGGCCCCGTCCAAGAGACCCAGTACTTC.

The genes are TRBV6-5 and TRBJ2-7, with D unresolved. CDR3 length equals 11 residues. The V end was cut by 6 bases, the J end by 3 bases, with 6 bases between. CDR1 is MNHEY and CDR2 is SVGAGI in the germline V gene. CDR3 sequence reads: CASSSIYEQYF. The CDR3 DNA reads as TGTGCCAGCAGCTCTATCTACGAGCAGTACTTC.

The chain joins TRBV18 to TRBJ1-1; D is undetermined. Germline CDR1 and CDR2: KGHSH and LQKENI. The V end was cut by 8 bases, the J end by 1 base, with 5 bases between. This CDR3 comprises 11 residues. The CDR3 protein is CASRGNTEAFF. The DNA for the CDR3 is TGTGCCAGCCGGGGGAACACTGAAGCTTTCTTT.

This clone has just one count. V usage is TRBV23-1 and J usage is TRBJ1-5; 8 positions agree with TRBD1. TRBV23-1 carries the ORF label, with uncertain function. J gave up 7 bases and V 3 bases, and 11 bases lay outside the gene matches. The CDR3 is 16 residues long. CDR3 protein: CASSQVDRGIAQPQHF. The CDR3 DNA sequence: TGCGCCAGCAGTCAGGTCGACAGGGGAATCGCCCAGCCCCAGCATTTT.

V gene TRBV10-3 combines with J gene TRBJ1-2, with 10 bases lining up with TRBD1. There are 14 residues in the CDR3. Trimming at V came to 6 bases and at J to 5 bases, leaving 6 bases not matched to a gene. Per germline, CDR1 ENHRY and CDR2 SYGVKD. The CDR3 DNA sequence: TGTGCCATCAGGGACGGACAGGGGGAATATGGCTACACCTTC. Translated: CAIRDGQGEYGYTF.